This TCR beta chain appears in the sequencing data of a study of T-cell memory formation after mild COVID-19. TCRdb reprocessed the 5' RACE reads with MiXCR, giving one entry per CDR3 protein. Of 400,000 or so distinct CDR3 sequences listed, 20% are singletons. This clonotype was counted a few times. Its antigen is not identified. The CDR3 runs 14 residues. The germline V gene has CDR1 DFQATT and CDR2 SNEGSKA (reference sequence). V dropped 3 bases and J dropped 3 bases, with 15 bases sitting between them. Findings and caveats of the study: For contracting clones, CD4+ ones sat mainly in CM and EM, CD8+ in EMRA. The appearance of some responding clones in pre-infection memory suggested that cross-reactive memory joined.

The chain couples TRBV20-1 to TRBJ2-7, with D unresolved. The material sequenced was PBMCs or a T cell subset sorted from them (not recorded which). The source of this sequence is an adult woman who had mild COVID-19 (a few samples of this study predate the infection). Cell type and time point are not known. This CDR3 is CSASGWNNGYEQYF. CDR3 in DNA: TGCAGTGCTAGCGGATGGAATAACGGCTACGAGCAGTACTTC.